This entry lists 18 T cell receptor beta chains sequenced from one sample in a study of radiotherapy plus CTLA-4 blockade in lung cancer. Data came from immunoSEQ multiplex PCR; TCRdb stores just in-frame clones and leaves some out. The table has some 66,000 clones, approximately 80% seen once. The sample here was peripheral blood, taken from a patient treated with radiotherapy plus ipilimumab. The receptors stem from a human donor with non-small cell lung cancer who had a partial response to radiotherapy plus ipilimumab.

The chain carries TRBV5-1 and TRBJ2-4; 7 bases line up with TRBD2. From germline, CDR1 is SGHRS and CDR2 YFSETQ. The CDR3 runs to 17 residues. The ends lost 1 base at V and 7 bases at J; junction bases unmatched: 14. The CDR3 sequence: CASSLTSEPGRWNIQYF. Written as DNA, the CDR3 is TGCGCCAGCAGCTTGACTAGCGAGCCCGGGAGATGGAACATTCAGTACTTC.

The gene calls are TRBV5-1 and TRBJ2-5; D gene unclear. V dropped 4 bases and J dropped 2 bases, with 9 bases sitting between them. Germline CDR1 reads SGHRS; CDR2 reads YFSETQ. The length of the CDR3 is 13 residues. The DNA for the CDR3 is TGCGCCAGCAGCCTGGCCAGACAAGAGACCCAGTACTTC. This translates into CASSLARQETQYF.

The rearrangement joins TRBV7-2 to TRBJ1-1; unclear D gene. Trimming stripped 10 bases from V and 2 bases from J, with 14 bases between. CDR3 length: 13 amino acids. Germline CDR1 SGHTA, CDR2 FQGNSA. This CDR3 is CANKKGANTEAFF. The DNA of the CDR3 is TGTGCCAACAAAAAGGGAGCCAACACTGAAGCTTTCTTT.

Remarks on this clone: Other DNA sequences in this sample translate to the same CDR3. The chain recombines TRBV19 with TRBJ1-3; no reliable D call. Per the germline V gene, CDR1 is LNHDA and CDR2 is SQIVND (reference sequence). The CDR3 sequence is 15 residues long. The V end was cut by 0 bases, the J end by 0 bases, with 6 bases between. The CDR3 loop is CASSIDRSSGNTIYF. As DNA, the CDR3 is TGTGCCAGTAGTATAGATCGGAGCTCTGGAAACACCATATATTTT.

CDR3 loop: CSVAGTSGRSETQYF. The CDR3 DNA reads as TGCAGCGTTGCCGGGACTAGCGGGAGATCTGAGACCCAGTACTTC. The J gene is TRBJ2-5, the V gene TRBV29-1; TRBD2 matches at 14 bases. The V gene end was trimmed by 4 bases and the J gene end by 5 bases; junction bases not matched to a gene: 6. The germline gives CDR1 SQVTM, CDR2 ANQGSEA. The CDR3 consists of 15 residues.

This clone showed up just once. CDR3: CSVEVAGLSNSNQPQHF. CDR3 nucleotide sequence: TGCAGCGTTGAGGTCGCAGGCCTCTCTAATAGCAATCAGCCCCAGCATTTT. This chain joins TRBV29-1 and TRBJ1-5, with no clear D. The CDR3 is 17 residues long. V lost 3 bases, J lost 0 bases, and 18 bases lay in between. Germline loops: CDR1 SQVTM, CDR2 ANQGSEA.

This sequence joins TRBV5-1 and TRBJ2-3; D remains ambiguous. The CDR3 has 12 amino acids. V was cut by 3 bases and J by 5 bases, with 7 bases left in between. The germline V gene has CDR1 SGHRS and CDR2 YFSETQ. As DNA, the CDR3 is TGCGCCAGCAGCTCCACTGGAGATACGCAGTATTTT. Translated, it gives CASSSTGDTQYF.

This sequence joins TRBV7-3 and TRBJ2-6; D possibly corresponds to TRBD1 (5 bases). CDR1 is SGHTA and CDR2 is FQGTGA in the germline V gene. The CDR3 is 16 amino acids. The ends were cut back, 2 bases at V and 4 bases at J, with 12 bases in the middle. In nucleotides, the CDR3 is TGTGCCAGCAGCTTAGGCAGGGTACGGGGGGCCAACGTCCTGACTTTC. Protein: CASSLGRVRGANVLTF. Filled out from reference TRBV7-3 and TRBJ2-6, the complete variable domain reads GAGVSQTPSNKVTEKGKYVELRCDPISGHTALYWYRQSLGQGPEFLIYFQGTGAADDSGLPNDRFFAVRPEGSVSTLKIQRTERGDSAVYLCASSLGRVRGANVLTFGAGSRLTVL.

The V and J genes are TRBV15 and TRBJ1-5; tentatively, D is TRBD1 (6 bases). The germline gives CDR1 LNHNV, CDR2 YYDKDF (reference sequence). Trimming left V 2 bases short and J 4 bases short, with 9 bases between. The CDR3 is 14 residues long. The CDR3 sequence: CATSRWTVNQPQHF. The CDR3, as DNA: TGTGCCACCAGCAGATGGACAGTAAATCAGCCCCAGCATTTT.

The CDR3 loop reads CASSLQGSHEQYF. The CDR3 DNA sequence: TGTGCCAGCAGTTTACAGGGTTCCCACGAGCAGTACTTC. The chain is built from TRBV27 and TRBJ2-7; perhaps TRBD1 as D (5 bases). This CDR3 is 13 amino acids long. Germline V gene lookup returns CDR1 MNHEY and CDR2 SMNVEV (reference sequence). Trimming left V 2 bases short and J 5 bases short, with 10 bases between.

For the CDR3, the DNA is TGCGCCAGCAGCTCGACTTCAGTGAACTATGGCTACACCTTC. Translated: CASSSTSVNYGYTF. The chain combines TRBV5-1 with TRBJ1-2; D gene ambiguous. The CDR3 contains 14 residues. Per germline, CDR1 SGHRS and CDR2 YFSETQ. Trimming left V 3 bases short and J 2 bases short, with 11 bases between.

This chain joins TRBV5-1 and TRBJ2-3, with TRBD1 matching over 8 bases. The CDR3 runs 16 residues. Per the germline V gene, CDR1 is SGHRS and CDR2 is YFSETQ. The ends lost 4 bases at V and 0 bases at J; junction bases unmatched: 7. The CDR3 loop is CASSPTGQGSTDTQYF. The CDR3 DNA follows: TGCGCCAGCAGCCCCACAGGACAGGGCAGCACAGATACGCAGTATTTT.

This chain joins TRBV7-2 and TRBJ2-7, with D tentatively TRBD2 (6 bases). The CDR3 extends over 19 amino acids. Germline lookup yields CDR1 SGHTA and CDR2 FQGNSA. V was clipped by 1 base and J by 0 bases, with 22 bases between them. CDR3 in amino acids: CASSLDDGFAGPDSYEQYF. CDR3 coding DNA: TGTGCCAGCAGCTTAGACGATGGTTTCGCGGGGCCAGACTCCTACGAGCAGTACTTC.

This clone turned up a few times. CDR3 nucleotides: TGTGCCAGCAGTGAGGGGACAGCCAACACTGAAGCTTTCTTT. Residues: CASSEGTANTEAFF. The chain carries TRBV2 and TRBJ1-1; 7 bases are shared with TRBD1. The V gene end was trimmed by 3 bases and the J gene end by 2 bases; junction bases not matched to a gene: 3. Looked up from germline, CDR1 is SNHLY and CDR2 is FYNNEI. CDR3 length: 14 residues.

This clone was detected only a few times. The rearrangement links TRBV2 to TRBJ1-4; D ambiguous. This CDR3 region has 13 residues. Germline CDR1 reads SNHLY; CDR2 reads FYNNEI. V lost 3 bases, J lost 8 bases, and 10 bases lay in between. In DNA form, the CDR3 reads TGTGCCAGCAGTGACAGTATGTACGAAAAACTGTTTTTT. Translation: CASSDSMYEKLFF. The complete variable domain, with remaining parts taken from reference TRBV2 and TRBJ1-4, reads EPEVTQTPSHQVTQMGQEVILRCVPISNHLYFYWYRQILGQKVEFLVSFYNNEISEKSEIFDDQFSVERPDGSNFTLKIRSTKLEDSAMYFCASSDSMYEKLFFGSGTQLSVL.

This sequence joins TRBV29-1 and TRBJ2-1; TRBD2 aligns across 9 bases. V lost 8 bases to trimming and J lost 1 base; unmatched junction nucleotides: 3. Looked up from germline, CDR1 is SQVTM and CDR2 is ANQGSEA. The CDR3 extends over 13 amino acids. The CDR3 is CSLAGFSYNEQFF. The CDR3 nucleotides read TGCAGCCTAGCGGGGTTTTCCTACAATGAGCAGTTCTTC.

The chain employs TRBV9 and TRBJ2-2; possible D gene TRBD2, 5 bases. V lost 3 bases to trimming and J lost 6 bases, with 15 bases between them. The CDR3 contains 15 residues. Germline CDR1 SGDLS, CDR2 YYNGEE. As DNA, the CDR3 is TGTGCCAGCAGCGCAGGCGGGCAACGTTCCGGGGAGCTGTTTTTT. The encoded protein is CASSAGGQRSGELFF.

This clone was observed once. Written as DNA, the CDR3 is TGTGCCAGCAGTTACCAGCGGGAGCCTCCCTACAATGAGCAGTTCTTC. Protein product: CASSYQREPPYNEQFF. The chain uses TRBV6-6 and TRBJ2-1, with 8 bases fitting TRBD2. The CDR3 runs to 16 residues. CDR1 is MNHNY and CDR2 is SVGAGI in the germline V gene (reference sequence). With V trimmed by 2 bases and J by 2 bases, 5 bases remained unmatched.